This T cell receptor (beta chain) was identified during a study of blood T cell repertoires in COVID-19. Authors' data handling: By means of reference gene primer amplification, nucleated cell counts were estimated. Profiling relied on immunoSEQ multiplex PCR, and the TCRdb table lists in-frame clones only, not all of them. The V and J calls and clone size are taken from that table; D and trimming were inferred from the DNA. The sample lists roughly 440,000 clones; roughly 88% were seen once. Trimming removed 4 bases from V and 1 base from J, with 10 bases in between. Germline V gives CDR1 LNHDA, CDR2 SQIVND (reference sequence). The CDR3 is 14 residues long. Seattle researchers signed up patients amid active infection and tracked them longitudinally.

The chain uses TRBV19 and TRBJ1-2; D may be TRBD1 (6 bases). This receptor was taken from a woman aged 50 to 60 with COVID-19, enrolled during active disease. The material sequenced was peripheral blood. CDR3 DNA sequence: TGTGCCAGTAGTACCTGGACAGATAACTATGGCTACACCTTC. The encoded protein is CASSTWTDNYGYTF.